The 17 T cell receptor beta chains below all came from one sample that was sequenced in a study of blood T cell repertoires in COVID-19. Clones were sequenced by immunoSEQ multiplex PCR, and TCRdb holds only the in-frame ones, with some missing. The sample includes under 400,000 clones, 85% to 90% of them seen just once. Sequenced: PBMCs or T cells enriched from blood (not recorded which). Receptors were obtained from a woman between 25 and 40 years old who had been exposed to COVID-19.

This chain links TRBV14 with TRBJ2-7, with D tentatively TRBD1 (5 bases). Trimming stripped 1 base from V and 6 bases from J, with 13 bases between. The CDR3 covers 14 residues. Germline CDR1 SGHDN, CDR2 FVKESK. The CDR3 DNA follows: TGTGCCAGCAGCCAAGTGTCAGGGCTCGGCGAGCAGTACTTC. Translated: CASSQVSGLGEQYF.

The chain links TRBV28 to TRBJ2-3, with 7 bases lining up with TRBD2. The CDR3 covers 15 residues. Germline CDR1 MDHEN, CDR2 SYDVKM. V lost 5 bases and J lost 2; bases outside the gene matches: 7. CDR3 nucleotides: TGTGCCAGCAGTACCCTAGCGGAGACCACAGATACGCAGTATTTT. Amino acids: CASSTLAETTDTQYF.

The chain joins TRBV6-5 to TRBJ1-1; 9 bases line up with TRBD1. The CDR3 is 15 residues long. Germline CDR1 MNHEY, CDR2 SVGAGI. The ends lost 5 bases at V and 2 bases at J; junction bases unmatched: 6. The CDR3 reads CASSTNRGRNTEAFF. CDR3 bases: TGTGCCAGCAGTACAAACAGGGGGCGCAACACTGAAGCTTTCTTT.

This rearrangement joins TRBV5-1 to TRBJ2-7; TRBD2 matches 9 bases. The J segment lost 1 base and the V segment lost 4 bases, leaving 18 bases of the junction unmatched. Germline loops: CDR1 SGHRS, CDR2 YFSETQ. The CDR3 is made up of 19 amino acids. The CDR3 region has the DNA TGCGCCAGCAGCGCCCCTGTAGGACGACTAGCGGAGTCGTCCTACGAGCAGTACTTC. Translated: CASSAPVGRLAESSYEQYF.

This chain uses TRBV19 with TRBJ2-1; D is perhaps TRBD2 (5 bases). The CDR3 covers 17 residues. CDR1 and CDR2 from the germline V gene are LNHDA and SQIVND (reference sequence). The V end was cut by 3 bases, the J end by 7 bases, with 22 bases between. CDR3 residues: CASSIPPLSGTLNEQFF. The CDR3 DNA reads TGTGCCAGTAGTATCCCTCCTTTGAGCGGAACCCTGAATGAGCAGTTCTTC.

The CDR3 bases are TGCGCCAGCAGCCAAGATGGGCATGAGCAGTTCTTC. It codes for CASSQDGHEQFF. The chain carries TRBV4-1 and TRBJ2-1; D is ambiguous. CDR1 and CDR2 from the germline V gene are MGHRA and YSYEKL. Trimming shortened V by 0 bases and J by 8 bases, and 5 bases separated the two germline ends. The CDR3 is made up of 12 amino acids.

V gene TRBV28 combines with J gene TRBJ1-1; D gene unclear. V shed 5 bases and J shed 1 base, with 11 bases lying between them. This CDR3 has 14 residues. Germline V gene lookup returns CDR1 MDHEN and CDR2 SYDVKM. CDR3 region: CASSLPGSNTEAFF. In DNA form, the CDR3 reads TGTGCCAGCAGTCTCCCCGGTTCGAACACTGAAGCTTTCTTT.

V and J are TRBV11-2 and TRBJ2-1; TRBD2 agrees at 8 bases. V shed 1 base, J shed 9 bases, and the junction held 8 bases outside the gene matches. CDR1 is SGHAT, CDR2 FQNNGV, per germline. This CDR3 has 15 residues. The CDR3 nucleotides are TGTGCCAGCAGCTTAGGTAGCGGGACACGATGTGAGCAGTTCTTC. Protein: CASSLGSGTRCEQFF.

The chain joins TRBV7-3 to TRBJ1-1; TRBD1 matches at 7 bases. Germline CDR1 SGHTA, CDR2 FQGTGA. The CDR3 is made up of 13 amino acids. The junction had 4 bases not matched to a gene; V was cut back by 3 bases and J by 6 bases. The CDR3 nucleotides are TGTGCCAGCAGCTTCACAGACAGGGCTGAAGCTTTCTTT. This translates into CASSFTDRAEAFF.

The chain combines TRBV19 with TRBJ2-7, with 9 bases matching TRBD1. Germline assignment: CDR1 LNHDA and CDR2 SQIVND (reference sequence). The CDR3 consists of 15 residues. The V and J ends lost 5 bases and 0 bases, in that order; junction bases with no gene match: 5. The CDR3 DNA reads as TGTGCCAGTAGTCCCGGGACAGGGAGCTCCTACGAGCAGTACTTC. It yields the protein CASSPGTGSSYEQYF.

Only a few counts were recorded for this clone. The V gene is TRBV6-4, the J gene TRBJ2-1; TRBD1 matches 9 bases. V gave up 10 bases and J gave up 10 bases; unmatched junction bases: 14. The CDR3 covers 14 residues. Per the germline V gene, CDR1 is MRHNA and CDR2 is SNTAGT. The CDR3 DNA is TGTGCCACCCCCCCGGGACAGGGAACAGTGGAGCAGTTCTTC. Translation: CATPPGQGTVEQFF.

J is TRBJ2-2 and V is TRBV29-1; D gene ambiguous. Trimming stripped 3 bases from V and 0 bases from J, with 5 bases between. Germline-derived CDR1 and CDR2 are SQVTM and ANQGSEA. The CDR3 runs 13 residues. The CDR3 sequence: CSVDIPNTGELFF. Written as DNA, the CDR3 is TGCAGCGTTGATATCCCGAACACCGGGGAGCTGTTTTTT.

CDR3 bases: TGTGCCAGCAGTTTGCCTGGACAGGGCTTCGGGGAAAAACTGTTTTTT. As protein: CASSLPGQGFGEKLFF. This chain joins TRBV28 and TRBJ1-4; 8 bases are shared with TRBD1. CDR3 length: 16 amino acids. J gave up 8 bases and V 3 bases, and 11 bases lay outside the gene matches. Per germline, CDR1 MDHEN and CDR2 SYDVKM. Full variable domain (rest looked up from reference TRBV28 and TRBJ1-4): DVKVTQSSRYLVKRTGEKVFLECVQDMDHENMFWYRQDPGLGLRLIYFSYDVKMKEKGDIPEGYSVSREKKERFSLILESASTNQTSMYLCASSLPGQGFGEKLFFGSGTQLSVL.

V is TRBV1 and J is TRBJ2-1; the D call in the table, TRBD1, was not verified against the DNA. TRBV1 is listed as a pseudogene. CDR3 size: 16 residues. The CDR3: CTSSQEMPGKCNEQFF. The CDR3 DNA reads TGCACCAGCAGCCAAGAAATGCCAGGGAAATGCAATGAGCAGTTCTTC.

The chain joins TRBV9 to TRBJ2-7; 11 nucleotides agree with TRBD2. CDR1 is SGDLS, CDR2 YYNGEE, per germline. Trimming cost V 2 bases and J 7 bases; bases outside gene matches: 5. CDR3 length: 14 amino acids. The CDR3, as DNA: TGTGCCAGCAGCGTTAGCGGGAGGGCCAGGGAGCAGTACTTC. The encoded protein is CASSVSGRAREQYF.

This clone was counted only a few times. V is TRBV5-4 and J is TRBJ1-1; tentative D call: TRBD1 (5 bases). V was shortened by 3 bases and J by 1 base, with 13 bases between the two germline ends. This CDR3 is 15 amino acids long. Germline assignment: CDR1 SGHNT and CDR2 YYREEE (reference sequence). The CDR3 DNA sequence: TGTGCCAGCAGCTGGGACTTTATTCAGAACACTGAAGCTTTCTTT. This codes for CASSWDFIQNTEAFF.

The rearrangement joins TRBV25-1 to TRBJ2-5; TRBD1 aligns across 7 bases. V lost 4 bases to trimming and J lost 4 bases; unmatched junction nucleotides: 9. CDR3 length: 15 amino acids. The germline V gene encodes CDR1 MGHDK and CDR2 SYGVNS. DNA for the CDR3: TGTGCCAGCAGTGGCACAGGGGCGGCTGGAGAGACCCAGTACTTC. It encodes CASSGTGAAGETQYF.